The clone carrying this TCR beta chain was seen repeatedly, ten times or more. The antigen is undetermined. With V trimmed by 6 bases and J by 1 base, 5 bases remained unmatched. CDR3 length: 15 amino acids. Germline CDR1 MNHEY, CDR2 SMNVEV (reference sequence). This record comes from a study of Graves' ophthalmopathy and Graves' hyperthyroidism. The study amplified TCR beta CDR3 regions using RNA transcripts. An initial RT-PCR round employing HTBI primers preceded a second-round multiplex PCR. TCRdb called the multiplex PCR reads again in MiXCR, with one record for every CDR3 protein. This sample carries about 400,000 distinct CDR3 sequences, around 16% of them seen once, and the ten largest clones take more than 1.5%. PBMCs had their origin in fresh peripheral blood (10 ml). Points from the study as a whole: It was with around 70% sensitivity and about 73% specificity that the model predicted ophthalmopathy progression. Most thyroid-expanded clonotypes exceeding 0.001 frequency were also found in blood.

The sequenced material came from peripheral blood. This TCR came from a woman aged 18-29 years with Graves' ophthalmopathy. V gene TRBV27 combines with J gene TRBJ2-5, with 10 bases that match TRBD2. In nucleotides, the CDR3 is TGTGCCAGCAGGAGAGGACTAGCGGCCCAAGAGACCCAGTACTTC. Its translation is CASRRGLAAQETQYF.